This T cell receptor (beta chain) originates from a study of cytotoxic CD8 clonotypes in ibrutinib-treated CLL. Profiled with immunoSEQ multiplex PCR; TCRdb holds only in-frame clones, not every one. This table has about 140,000 clones, 75% to 85% appearing once. Per germline, CDR1 SGHTA and CDR2 FQGTGA. V shed 3 bases and J shed 1 base, with 6 bases lying between them. The CDR3 totals 13 residues. The V and J genes are TRBV7-3 and TRBJ1-1, with D unclear. The sequence came from a human donor with chronic lymphocytic leukemia. The sample consisted of PBMCs, taken after 36 months of ibrutinib treatment. Here the CDR3 reads CASSLTPNTEAFF. The CDR3 DNA is TGTGCCAGCAGCTTGACCCCGAACACTGAAGCTTTCTTT.